Below are 5 T cell receptor beta chains sequenced from a single sample in a study of cytomegalovirus exposure and HLA in healthy donors. PCR was performed using 60 Vbeta and 13 Jbeta primers. The data were produced by immunoSEQ multiplex PCR, yet TCRdb's version contains in-frame clones alone and is incomplete. This table lists 45,000 to 55,000 clones. Sequences were obtained from PBMCs. The receptors derive from a man in his forties or fifties in good health and CMV-seropositive.

Measured by frequency, this clone is medium-sized. This chain uses TRBV2 with TRBJ1-1; D unclear. V lost 3 bases to trimming and J lost 1 base, with 6 bases between them. This CDR3 is built from 13 residues. The germline CDR1 and CDR2 sequences are SNHLY and FYNNEI. CDR3 in amino acids: CASSELENTEAFF. The CDR3 DNA reads TGTGCCAGCAGTGAGTTAGAGAACACTGAAGCTTTCTTT.

This chain uses TRBV5-6 with TRBJ2-2; possibly TRBD1 for D (5 bases). Germline CDR1 and CDR2: SGHDT and YYEEEE. The CDR3 has 14 residues. Trimming stripped 5 bases from V and 3 bases from J, with 11 bases between. The DNA of the CDR3 is TGTGCCAGCAGTCTGGGGCGATACACCGGGGAGCTGTTTTTT. This codes for CASSLGRYTGELFF.

The chain uses TRBV9 and TRBJ1-5; D is perhaps TRBD1 (5 bases). Between the trimmed V and J ends, which lost 0 bases and 7 bases, there was a span of 11 bases. CDR1 and CDR2 from the germline V gene are SGDLS and YYNGEE. CDR3 length: 14 residues. The CDR3 sequence: CASSVGAGRQPQHF. The CDR3 DNA follows: TGTGCCAGCAGCGTAGGAGCAGGGCGGCAGCCCCAGCATTTT.

The rearrangement uses TRBV6-6 and TRBJ1-1; D gene unclear. Germline loops: CDR1 MNHNY, CDR2 SVGAGI (reference sequence). V lost 2 bases to trimming and J lost 0 bases, with 10 bases between them. This CDR3 is 15 amino acids long. The CDR3: CASSYPGRVNTEAFF. As DNA, the CDR3 is TGTGCCAGCAGTTACCCCGGGAGGGTGAACACTGAAGCTTTCTTT.

The genes are TRBV9 and TRBJ2-3; D perhaps matches TRBD1 (5 bases). The V end lost 5 bases, the J end lost 1 base, and 14 bases lay between the germline ends. This CDR3 is built from 15 residues. Germline assignment: CDR1 SGDLS and CDR2 YYNGEE. The CDR3 sequence is CASSSDRSRTDTQYF. In DNA, the CDR3 is TGTGCCAGCAGTTCCGACAGAAGCCGCACAGATACGCAGTATTTT.